The 5 T cell receptor beta chains in this list originate from one sample, sequenced in a study of B cell selection in AIRE deficiency (dated by TCRdb to the late 2010s). CD4+CD25hiCD127low/negative cells were sorted as the regulatory T cell population. Libraries were constructed by the immunoSEQ multiplex PCR assay. TCRdb's version of the immuneACCESS table is confined to in-frame rearrangements and falls short of the full clone set. An unresolved V gene accounts for under half of the shortfall where checked; the remainder is of unknown origin. The sample includes roughly 23,000 clones, with around 90% observed a single time. The ten largest clones capture approximately 1.5% of the sample. Sequenced material: CD4+CD25+ Tregs sorted from PBMCs. These TCRs come from a human donor in good health.

This clone came up once. The chain links TRBV7-9 to TRBJ1-1; D call uncertain. Germline V lookup: CDR1 SEHNR, CDR2 FQNEAQ (reference sequence). V lost 4 bases and J 6 bases, leaving 12 bases between the germline ends. CDR3 length: 13 residues. As DNA, the CDR3 is TGTGCCAGCAGCTCACTTGATTGGGCTGAAGCTTTCTTT. This translates into CASSSLDWAEAFF.

The rearrangement links TRBV10-1 to TRBJ2-3; maybe TRBD2 (6 bases). Germline assignment: CDR1 WNHNN and CDR2 SYGVQD (reference sequence). CDR3 length: 16 residues. V lost 0 bases and J 1 base, leaving 11 bases between the germline ends. The CDR3 DNA follows: TGCGCCAGCAGTGAGTCAGGAGGGCCTGGCACAGATACGCAGTATTTT. Amino acid sequence: CASSESGGPGTDTQYF.

This chain uses TRBV14 with TRBJ1-4; D gene ambiguous. With 0 bases removed from V and 7 bases from J, the gap between germline ends came to 0 bases. Looked up from germline, CDR1 is SGHDN and CDR2 is FVKESK. CDR3 length equals 11 residues. The CDR3: CASSQDEKLFF. The CDR3 DNA is TGTGCCAGCAGCCAAGATGAAAAACTGTTTTTT.

The chain has TRBV18 and TRBJ2-3; D ambiguous. Germline loops: CDR1 KGHSH, CDR2 LQKENI. V shed 0 bases and J shed 10 bases, with 23 bases lying between them. The CDR3 is made up of 17 amino acids. The CDR3 region is CASSPPISSDRSDAQYF. The CDR3 DNA reads as TGTGCCAGCTCACCACCTATAAGCAGTGATCGGTCGGATGCGCAGTATTTT.

The chain links TRBV29-1 to TRBJ2-3; tentative D call: TRBD2 (6 bases). Germline V gene sequence: CDR1 SQVTM, CDR2 ANQGSEA. The ends were cut back, 4 bases at V and 6 bases at J, with 14 bases in the middle. This CDR3 comprises 13 residues. The CDR3 region is CSVVPGAADTQYF. As DNA, the CDR3 is TGCAGCGTTGTTCCGGGAGCCGCCGATACGCAGTATTTT.